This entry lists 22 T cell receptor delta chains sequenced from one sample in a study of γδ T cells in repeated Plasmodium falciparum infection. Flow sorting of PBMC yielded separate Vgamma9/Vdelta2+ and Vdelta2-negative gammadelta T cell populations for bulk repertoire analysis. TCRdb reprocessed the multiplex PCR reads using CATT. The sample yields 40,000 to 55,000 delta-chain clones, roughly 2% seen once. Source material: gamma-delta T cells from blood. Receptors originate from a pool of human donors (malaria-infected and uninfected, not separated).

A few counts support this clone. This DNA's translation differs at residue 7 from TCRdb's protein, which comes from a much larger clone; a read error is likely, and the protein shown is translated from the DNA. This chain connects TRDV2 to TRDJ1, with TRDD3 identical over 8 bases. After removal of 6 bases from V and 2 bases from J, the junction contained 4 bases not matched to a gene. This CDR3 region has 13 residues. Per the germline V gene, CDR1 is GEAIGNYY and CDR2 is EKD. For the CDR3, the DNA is TGTGCCTGTTGGGGGATTGAGACCGATAAACTCATCTTT. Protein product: CACWGIETDKLIF.

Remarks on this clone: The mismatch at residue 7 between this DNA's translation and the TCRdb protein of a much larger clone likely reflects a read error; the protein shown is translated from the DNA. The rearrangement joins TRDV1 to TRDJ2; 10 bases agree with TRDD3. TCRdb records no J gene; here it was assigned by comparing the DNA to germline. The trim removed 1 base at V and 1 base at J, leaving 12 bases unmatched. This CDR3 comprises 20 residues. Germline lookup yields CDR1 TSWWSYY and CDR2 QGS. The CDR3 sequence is CALGERIWDWGMGLTAQLFF. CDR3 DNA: TGTGCTCTTGGGGAACGGATCTGGGACTGGGGGATGGGTTTGACAGCACAACTCTTCTTT.

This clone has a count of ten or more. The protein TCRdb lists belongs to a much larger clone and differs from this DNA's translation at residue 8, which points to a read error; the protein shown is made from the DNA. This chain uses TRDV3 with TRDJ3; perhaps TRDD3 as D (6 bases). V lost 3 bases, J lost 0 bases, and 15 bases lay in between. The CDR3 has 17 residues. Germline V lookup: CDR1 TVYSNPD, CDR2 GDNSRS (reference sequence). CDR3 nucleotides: TGTGCCTTCCGGGGGAAAGGTAACTCCTGGGACACCCGACAGATGTTTTTC. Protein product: CAFRGKGNSWDTRQMFF.

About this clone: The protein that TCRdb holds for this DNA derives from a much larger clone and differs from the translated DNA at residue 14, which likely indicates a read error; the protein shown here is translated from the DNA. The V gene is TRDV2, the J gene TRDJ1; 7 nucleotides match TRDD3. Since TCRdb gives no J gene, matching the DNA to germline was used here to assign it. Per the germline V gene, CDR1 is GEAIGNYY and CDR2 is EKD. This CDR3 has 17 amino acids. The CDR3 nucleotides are TGTGCCTGTGGGGGGGATCGGGGGGAGAAGACAACCGATAGACTCATCTTT. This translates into CACGGDRGEKTTDRLIF.

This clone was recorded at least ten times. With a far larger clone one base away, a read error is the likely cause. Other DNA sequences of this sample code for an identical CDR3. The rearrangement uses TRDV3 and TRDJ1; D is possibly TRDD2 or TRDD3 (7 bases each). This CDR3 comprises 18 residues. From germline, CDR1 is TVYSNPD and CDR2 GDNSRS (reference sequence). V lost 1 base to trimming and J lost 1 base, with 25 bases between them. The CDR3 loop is CAFKFPTRLGAPTDKLIF. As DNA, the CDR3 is TGTGCCTTTAAATTTCCTACTAGGCTGGGGGCTCCCACCGATAAACTCATCTTT.

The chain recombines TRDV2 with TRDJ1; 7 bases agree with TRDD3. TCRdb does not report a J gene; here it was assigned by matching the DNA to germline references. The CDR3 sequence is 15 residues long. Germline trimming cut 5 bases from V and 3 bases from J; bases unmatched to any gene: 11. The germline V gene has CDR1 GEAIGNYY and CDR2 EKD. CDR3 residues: CACGGDRGAPDKLIF. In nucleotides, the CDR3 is TGTGCCTGTGGGGGGGATCGGGGGGCCCCCGATAAACTCATCTTT.

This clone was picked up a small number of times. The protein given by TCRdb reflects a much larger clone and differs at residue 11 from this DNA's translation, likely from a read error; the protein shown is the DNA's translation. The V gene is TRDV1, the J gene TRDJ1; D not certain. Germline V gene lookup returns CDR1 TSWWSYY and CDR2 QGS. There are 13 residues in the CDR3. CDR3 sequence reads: CALTLSDTDKHIF. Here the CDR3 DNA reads TGTGCTCTTACTCTTTCCGACACCGATAAACACATCTTT.

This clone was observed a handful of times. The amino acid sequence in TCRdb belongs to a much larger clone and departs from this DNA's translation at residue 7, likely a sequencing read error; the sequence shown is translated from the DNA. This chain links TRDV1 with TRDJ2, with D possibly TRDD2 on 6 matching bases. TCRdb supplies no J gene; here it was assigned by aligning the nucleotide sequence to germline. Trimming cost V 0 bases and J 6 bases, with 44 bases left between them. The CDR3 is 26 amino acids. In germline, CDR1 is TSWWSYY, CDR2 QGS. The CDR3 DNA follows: TGTGCTCTTGGGGAACTAACATCACGCTGGAATAGAGTATACCTCCTACCCCCGCTTCGGGCAGCACAACTCTTCTTT. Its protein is CALGELTSRWNRVYLLPPLRAAQLFF.

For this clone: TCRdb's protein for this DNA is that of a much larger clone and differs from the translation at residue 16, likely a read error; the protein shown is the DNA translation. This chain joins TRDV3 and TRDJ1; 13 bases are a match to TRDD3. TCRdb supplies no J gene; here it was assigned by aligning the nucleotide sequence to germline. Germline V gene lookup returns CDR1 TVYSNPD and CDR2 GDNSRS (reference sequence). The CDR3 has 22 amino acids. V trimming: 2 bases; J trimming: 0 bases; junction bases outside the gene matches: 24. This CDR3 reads CAFSSYGTLLGDTVPYTDKLIF. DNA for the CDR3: TGTGCCTTTTCTTCCTACGGCACCTTACTGGGGGATACGGTACCTTACACCGATAAACTCATCTTT.

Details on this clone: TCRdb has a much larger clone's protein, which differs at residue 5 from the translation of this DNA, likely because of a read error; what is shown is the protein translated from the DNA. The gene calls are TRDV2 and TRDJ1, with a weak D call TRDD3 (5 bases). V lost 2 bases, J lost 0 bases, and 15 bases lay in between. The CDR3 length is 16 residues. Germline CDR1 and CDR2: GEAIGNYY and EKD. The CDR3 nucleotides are TGTGCCTGTGACATCGTCGGGGGGGGTTACACCGATAAACTCATCTTT. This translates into CACDIVGGGYTDKLIF.

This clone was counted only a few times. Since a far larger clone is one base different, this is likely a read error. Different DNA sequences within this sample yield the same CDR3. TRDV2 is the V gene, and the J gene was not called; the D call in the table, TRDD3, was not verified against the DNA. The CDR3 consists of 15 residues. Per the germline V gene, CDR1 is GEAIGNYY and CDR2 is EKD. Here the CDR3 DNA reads TGTGCCTGTGACCCCCTGGGTGCGGGAGACGATAAGCTCATCTTT. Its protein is CACDPLGAGDDKLIF.

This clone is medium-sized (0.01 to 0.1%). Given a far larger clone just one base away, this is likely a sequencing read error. Written as DNA, the CDR3 is TGTGCCTGTGACACCGTTTCTGGGGGATACTCCGGGTACACCGGTAAACTCATCTTT. Its translation is CACDTVSGGYSGYTGKLIF. This chain connects TRDV2 to TRDJ1; 11 bases fit TRDD3. CDR3 size: 19 residues. Per the germline V gene, CDR1 is GEAIGNYY and CDR2 is EKD.

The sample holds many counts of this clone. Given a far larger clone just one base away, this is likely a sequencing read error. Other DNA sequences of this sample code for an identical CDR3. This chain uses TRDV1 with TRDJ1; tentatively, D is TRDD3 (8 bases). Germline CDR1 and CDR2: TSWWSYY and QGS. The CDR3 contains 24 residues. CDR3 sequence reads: CALGKFLLLPWGTKIPRYTDKLIF. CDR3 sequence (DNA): TGTGCCCTGGGCAAATTCCTACTTCTCCCCTGGGGGACAAAAATCCCGAGGTACACTGATAAACTCATCTTT.

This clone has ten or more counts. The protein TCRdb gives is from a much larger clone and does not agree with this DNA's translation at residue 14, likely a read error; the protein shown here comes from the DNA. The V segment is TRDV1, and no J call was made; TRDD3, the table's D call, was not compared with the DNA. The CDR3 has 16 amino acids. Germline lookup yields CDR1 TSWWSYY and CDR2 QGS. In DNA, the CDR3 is TGTGCTCTTGGGGAAATCCGTCAGGGGTACACCGATAAACCCATCTTT. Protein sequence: CALGEIRQGYTDKPIF.

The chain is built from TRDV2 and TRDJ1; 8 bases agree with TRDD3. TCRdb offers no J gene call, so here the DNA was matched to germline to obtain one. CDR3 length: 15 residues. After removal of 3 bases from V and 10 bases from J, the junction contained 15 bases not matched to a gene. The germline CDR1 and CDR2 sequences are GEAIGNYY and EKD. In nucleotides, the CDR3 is TGTGCCTGTGACCTACTGGGGGGGGAGGAGAAGAGACTCATCTTT. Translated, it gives CACDLLGGEEKRLIF.

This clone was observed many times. CDR3 in amino acids: CALGETLLLARSWSDKLIF. In nucleotides, the CDR3 is TGTGCTCTTGGGGAAACACTCCTTCTCGCAAGGAGTTGGTCCGATAAACTCATCTTT. The rearrangement uses TRDV1 and TRDJ1; possibly TRDD2 for D (5 bases). The J gene is not listed in TCRdb, so it was assigned here from a DNA match to germline. The CDR3 spans 19 residues. Germline loops: CDR1 TSWWSYY, CDR2 QGS. V was clipped by 2 bases and J by 3 bases, with 25 bases between them.

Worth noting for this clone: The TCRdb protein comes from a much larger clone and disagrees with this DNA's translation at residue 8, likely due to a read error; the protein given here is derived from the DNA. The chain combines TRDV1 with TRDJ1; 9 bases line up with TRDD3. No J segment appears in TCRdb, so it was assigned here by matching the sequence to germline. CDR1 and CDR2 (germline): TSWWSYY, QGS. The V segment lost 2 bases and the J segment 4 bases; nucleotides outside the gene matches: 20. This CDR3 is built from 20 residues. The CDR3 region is CALGESSHRTGGHCIDKLIF. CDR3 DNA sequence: TGTGCTCTTGGGGAATCTTCCCACAGGACTGGGGGACATTGCATCGATAAACTCATCTTT.

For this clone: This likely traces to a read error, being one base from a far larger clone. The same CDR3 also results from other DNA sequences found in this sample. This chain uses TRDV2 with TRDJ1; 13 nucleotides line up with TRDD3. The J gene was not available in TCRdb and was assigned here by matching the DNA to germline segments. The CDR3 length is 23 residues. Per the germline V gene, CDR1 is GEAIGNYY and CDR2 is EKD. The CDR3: CACDTVKGQILGDTDRYTDKLIF. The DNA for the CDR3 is TGTGCCTGTGACACCGTAAAAGGTCAGATACTGGGGGATACGGACAGGTACACTGATAAACTCATCTTT.

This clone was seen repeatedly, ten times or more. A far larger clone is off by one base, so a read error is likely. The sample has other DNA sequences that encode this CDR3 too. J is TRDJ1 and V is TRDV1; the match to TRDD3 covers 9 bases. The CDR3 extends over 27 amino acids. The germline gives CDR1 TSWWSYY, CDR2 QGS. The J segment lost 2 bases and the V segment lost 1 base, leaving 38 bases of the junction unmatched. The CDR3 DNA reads TGTGCTCTTGGGGAACCCCTCTTCCTAGCCCCCAAGCTAGGGGATACGCGGCGAAAGGGGGGAACCGATAAACTCATCTTT. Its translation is CALGEPLFLAPKLGDTRRKGGTDKLIF.

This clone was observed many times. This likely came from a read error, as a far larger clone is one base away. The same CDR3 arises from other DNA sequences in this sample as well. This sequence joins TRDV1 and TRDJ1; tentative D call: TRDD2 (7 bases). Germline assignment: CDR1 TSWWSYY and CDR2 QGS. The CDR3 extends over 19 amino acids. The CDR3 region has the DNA TGTGCCCTTGGGAAGGCCATATTCCTACTCGGCTGGGGATGGAATAAACTCATCTTT. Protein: CALGKAIFLLGWGWNKLIF.

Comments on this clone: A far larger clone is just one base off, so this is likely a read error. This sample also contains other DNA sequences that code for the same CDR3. The CDR3 DNA reads TGTGCTCTTGATGCGGGGCCTTACTGGGGGATACGCCCGTACACCGACAAACTCATCTTT. This gives the protein CALDAGPYWGIRPYTDKLIF. The gene calls are TRDV1 and TRDJ1; 13 positions match TRDD3. TCRdb offers no J gene call, so here the DNA was matched to germline to obtain one. Germline CDR1 is TSWWSYY and CDR2 is QGS. The CDR3 extends over 20 amino acids.

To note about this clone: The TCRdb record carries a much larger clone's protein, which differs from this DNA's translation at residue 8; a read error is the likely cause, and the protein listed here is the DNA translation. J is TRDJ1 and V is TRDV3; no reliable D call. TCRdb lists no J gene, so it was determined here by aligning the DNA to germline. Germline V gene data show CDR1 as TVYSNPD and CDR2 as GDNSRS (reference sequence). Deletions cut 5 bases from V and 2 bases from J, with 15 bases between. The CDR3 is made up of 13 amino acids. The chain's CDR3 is CAQDLVVTDKLIF. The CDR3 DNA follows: TGTGCCCAAGACCTCGTGGTGACCGATAAACTCATCTTT.